Shown below are 23 T cell receptor beta chains from a single sample sequenced in a study of regulatory T cells in long-lasting Graves disease. Time point defined: newly diagnosed GD, antithyroid drugs for less than 3 months. Extracted PBMC RNA gave rise to the TCR library. Researchers made TCR beta libraries by using iRepertoire HTBI primers and running Arm-PCR on CDR3 regions. From the multiplex PCR reads, TCRdb called clonotypes with MiXCR, one entry per CDR3 protein. The sample holds approximately 470,000 distinct CDR3 sequences, around 15% seen once. These records were also assigned to another study, of T cells in Graves' hyperthyroidism and ophthalmopathy.

The material was peripheral blood mononuclear cells (PBMCs), obtained at new diagnosis, from a patient treated with antithyroid drugs. The receptors derive from a man aged 40-55 years with Graves disease.

This clonotype was seen ten or more times. The chain has TRBV20-1 and TRBJ2-1, with D hard to call. There are 13 residues in the CDR3. Germline CDR1 is DFQATT and CDR2 is SNEGSKA (reference sequence). V dropped 6 bases and J dropped 4 bases, with 13 bases sitting between them. The CDR3 loop reads CSAHLGQYNEQFF. In DNA form, the CDR3 reads TGCAGTGCCCACCTTGGCCAGTACAATGAGCAGTTCTTC.

This clonotype came up many times. A read error may account for a junction end that differs from germline. V gene TRBV30 combines with J gene TRBJ2-1, with D unclear. The CDR3 contains 14 residues. Per the germline V gene, CDR1 is GTSNPN and CDR2 is SVGIG (reference sequence). The CDR3 region has the DNA TGTGCCTGGAGTGTTGGCGCCCCCTACGATGAGCAGTTCTTC. Amino acid sequence: CAWSVGAPYDEQFF.

This clonotype was observed at least ten times. V gene TRBV7-9 combines with J gene TRBJ2-1; a weak D match, TRBD2 (6 bases). Per germline, CDR1 SEHNR and CDR2 FQNEAQ (reference sequence). V lost 5 bases, J lost 9 bases, and 17 bases lay in between. CDR3 size: 14 residues. This CDR3 reads CASSHRDSLSEQFF. In nucleotides, the CDR3 is TGTGCCAGCAGCCACCGGGACTCCCTGAGTGAGCAGTTCTTC. Combining the CDR3 with reference TRBV7-9 and TRBJ2-1 gives the whole variable domain DTGVSQNPRHKITKRGQNVTFRCDPISEHNRLYWYRQTLGQGPEFLTYFQNEAQLEKSRLLSDRFSAERPKGSFSTLEIQRTEQGDSAMYLCASSHRDSLSEQFFGPGTRLTVL.

This clonotype appeared a few times. The V call is TRBV5-1, the J call TRBJ2-2; D is unresolved. Trimming removed 0 bases from V and 5 bases from J, with 14 bases in between. Germline lookup yields CDR1 SGHRS and CDR2 YFSETQ. CDR3 length: 16 residues. The DNA for the CDR3 is TGCGCCAGCAGCTTGGAGGCATCCGCAAAGACCGGGGAGCTGTTTTTT. Translated, it gives CASSLEASAKTGELFF.

This clonotype occurred a few times. The J gene is TRBJ2-5, the V gene TRBV7-2, with TRBD1 as a possible D gene (5 bases). CDR1 is SGHTA and CDR2 is FQGNSA in the germline V gene. This CDR3 is built from 13 residues. Trimming stripped 8 bases from V and 5 bases from J, with 15 bases between. The CDR3 sequence is CASGASTLETQYF. For the CDR3, the DNA is TGTGCCAGCGGGGCTAGTACCTTGGAGACCCAGTACTTC.

This clonotype was observed many times. The chain combines TRBV2 with TRBJ2-5; 7 bases match TRBD1. The CDR3 is made up of 15 amino acids. Losses at the gene ends were 4 bases for V and 2 bases for J; bases not matched to a gene: 7. From germline, CDR1 is SNHLY and CDR2 FYNNEI. This CDR3 is CASSVSPGQQETQYF. DNA for the CDR3: TGTGCCAGCAGTGTATCGCCGGGACAGCAAGAGACCCAGTACTTC.

This clonotype was seen many times. The V call is TRBV3-1, the J call TRBJ2-2, with unresolved D. V was cut by 6 bases and J by 3 bases, with 5 bases left in between. There are 12 residues in the CDR3. Germline V gene lookup returns CDR1 LGHDT and CDR2 YNNKEL (reference sequence). As DNA, the CDR3 is TGTGCCAGCAGTATGTACACCGGGGAGCTGTTTTTT. Amino acid sequence: CASSMYTGELFF.

This clonotype was seen at least ten times. The chain carries TRBV3-1 and TRBJ2-1; 9 bases map to TRBD2. Germline lookup yields CDR1 LGHDT and CDR2 YNNKEL (reference sequence). V lost 0 bases and J lost 9; bases outside the gene matches: 6. The CDR3 has 15 amino acids. The chain's CDR3 is CASSQDASGIGEQFF. In DNA, the CDR3 is TGTGCCAGCAGCCAAGACGCTAGCGGGATCGGTGAGCAGTTCTTC.

To note about this clonotype: This sequence may be a read error, since a much larger clone differs from it by one base. CDR3 region: CASSWGRTLQETQYF. For the CDR3, the DNA is TGTGCCAGCAGTTGGGGCAGAACCCTCCAAGAGACCCAGTACTTC. The genes are TRBV28 and TRBJ2-5; a weak D match, TRBD1 (5 bases). Germline CDR1 is MDHEN and CDR2 is SYDVKM. The CDR3 length is 15 residues. V shed 4 bases and J shed 1 base, with 13 bases lying between them.

The table lists this clonotype with many counts. The rearrangement uses TRBV28 and TRBJ1-1; D is undetermined. Trimming left V 6 bases short and J 3 bases short, with 8 bases between. The CDR3 length is 12 residues. The germline CDR1 and CDR2 sequences are MDHEN and SYDVKM. CDR3 sequence (DNA): TGTGCCAGCAGCCTCCTGTACACTGAAGCTTTCTTT. Amino acid sequence: CASSLLYTEAFF. The variable domain in full, with the rest retrieved from reference TRBV28 and TRBJ1-1, is DVKVTQSSRYLVKRTGEKVFLECVQDMDHENMFWYRQDPGLGLRLIYFSYDVKMKEKGDIPEGYSVSREKKERFSLILESASTNQTSMYLCASSLLYTEAFFGQGTRLTVV.

There are many counts of this clonotype. The V and J genes are TRBV28 and TRBJ2-7; 13 nucleotides match TRBD2. The CDR3 is 16 residues long. V was pared by 7 bases and J by 0 bases, with 6 bases of the junction left unmatched. Germline CDR1 is MDHEN and CDR2 is SYDVKM. CDR3 nucleotides: TGTGCCAGCAAGGAACTAGCGGGAGGGACCTCCTACGAGCAGTACTTC. Encoded protein: CASKELAGGTSYEQYF. The variable domain in full, completed from reference TRBV28 and TRBJ2-7, reads DVKVTQSSRYLVKRTGEKVFLECVQDMDHENMFWYRQDPGLGLRLIYFSYDVKMKEKGDIPEGYSVSREKKERFSLILESASTNQTSMYLCASKELAGGTSYEQYFGPGTRLTVT.

This clonotype showed up many times. The CDR3 loop reads CASSVGTGSSYEQYF. The CDR3 DNA reads as TGTGCCAGCAGCGTAGGGACAGGGAGCTCCTACGAGCAGTACTTC. The rearrangement joins TRBV9 to TRBJ2-7; TRBD1 matches at 8 bases. V shed 0 bases, J shed 0 bases, and the junction held 2 bases outside the gene matches. The CDR3 totals 15 residues. CDR1 is SGDLS and CDR2 is YYNGEE in the germline V gene.

This clonotype was counted at least ten times. The V gene is TRBV11-2, the J gene TRBJ1-1; the D gene is possibly TRBD1 (6 bases). The germline V gene encodes CDR1 SGHAT and CDR2 FQNNGV. Trimming pared 5 bases from V and 7 bases from J, leaving 8 bases between. CDR3 size: 11 residues. The CDR3 sequence: CASSAGVEAFF. The DNA of the CDR3 is TGTGCCAGCAGCGCAGGGGTTGAAGCTTTCTTT.

The chain combines TRBV11-2 with TRBJ2-2; possible D gene TRBD1, 6 bases. This CDR3 has 17 amino acids. Germline V lookup: CDR1 SGHAT, CDR2 FQNNGV. V lost 2 bases and J lost 7, with 20 bases in between. CDR3 region: CASSLSPQGLFGGELFF. CDR3 nucleotides: TGTGCCAGCAGCTTAAGTCCCCAGGGGTTATTTGGCGGGGAGCTGTTTTTT.

This clonotype appeared many times. The chain couples TRBV11-2 to TRBJ2-2; no reliable D call. V gave up 3 bases and J gave up 4 bases, with 6 bases separating them. The CDR3 runs 13 residues. The V gene's germline CDR1 is SGHAT and CDR2 FQNNGV. The CDR3 protein is CASSFRRTGELFF. For the CDR3, the DNA is TGTGCCAGCAGCTTTAGACGCACCGGGGAGCTGTTTTTT.

This clonotype occurred a few times. The rearrangement links TRBV7-8 to TRBJ2-5, with D unclear. This CDR3 comprises 14 residues. Germline CDR1 SGHVS, CDR2 FQNEAQ. Trimming took 2 bases from V and 4 from J, leaving 11 bases between them. Written as DNA, the CDR3 is TGTGCCAGCAGCTTACTGGGCCCGGGAGAGACCCAGTACTTC. As protein: CASSLLGPGETQYF.

Ten or more counts support this clonotype. This CDR3 reads CASSPTTGETQYF. CDR3 DNA: TGTGCCAGCTCACCGACGACAGGCGAGACCCAGTACTTC. This rearrangement joins TRBV18 to TRBJ2-5; a weak D match, TRBD1 (6 bases). The CDR3 length is 13 residues. V was cut by 3 bases and J by 5 bases, with 10 bases left in between. Germline V gives CDR1 KGHSH, CDR2 LQKENI.

In this sample, this clonotype turned up many times. The rearrangement links TRBV28 to TRBJ2-7; either TRBD1 or TRBD2 may fit D (5 bases each). Germline CDR1 MDHEN, CDR2 SYDVKM. V lost 2 bases to trimming and J lost 3 bases, with 14 bases between them. The CDR3 runs to 15 residues. The DNA for the CDR3 is TGTGCCAGCAGTTTAGCAACGGGACGGGGCTACGAGCAGTACTTC. As protein: CASSLATGRGYEQYF.

The sample holds many counts of this clonotype. The chain joins TRBV28 to TRBJ1-1; a possible D gene is TRBD1 (5 bases). The germline V and J ends were trimmed by 3 bases and 4 bases, with 15 bases remaining between them. The germline CDR1 and CDR2 sequences are MDHEN and SYDVKM. The CDR3 has 15 amino acids. In DNA, the CDR3 is TGTGCCAGCAGTTTTGCGGGGCTCGATGGCACTGAAGCTTTCTTT. Translated: CASSFAGLDGTEAFF. The entire variable domain, with the rest obtained from reference TRBV28 and TRBJ1-1, is as follows: DVKVTQSSRYLVKRTGEKVFLECVQDMDHENMFWYRQDPGLGLRLIYFSYDVKMKEKGDIPEGYSVSREKKERFSLILESASTNQTSMYLCASSFAGLDGTEAFFGQGTRLTVV.

This clonotype was found many times. Here the CDR3 reads CASSPGTSALEQYF. The CDR3 DNA reads as TGCGCCAGCAGCCCTGGGACATCGGCGCTCGAGCAGTACTTC. The V call is TRBV5-1, the J call TRBJ2-7, with TRBD1 as a possible D gene (6 bases). Trimming removed 4 bases from V and 6 bases from J, with 17 bases in between. Germline CDR1 is SGHRS and CDR2 is YFSETQ. The CDR3 runs to 14 residues.

This clonotype was picked up many times. The chain joins TRBV5-5 to TRBJ1-4, with D uncertain. V was trimmed by 1 base and J by 8 bases, leaving 15 bases between them. Germline V CDR1 and CDR2: SGHKS, YYEKEE (reference sequence). The CDR3 is 15 amino acids. The CDR3 spells CASSLLSRVTEKLFF. The DNA for the CDR3 is TGTGCCAGCAGCTTGTTGTCACGGGTTACGGAAAAACTGTTTTTT.

This clonotype turned up a few times. The chain is built from TRBV5-1 and TRBJ2-4; 7 bases match TRBD1. Germline V gene lookup returns CDR1 SGHRS and CDR2 YFSETQ. Losses at the gene ends were 7 bases for V and 6 bases for J; bases not matched to a gene: 10. The CDR3 extends over 14 amino acids. The CDR3: CASAIDRVGNIQYF. The CDR3 region has the DNA TGCGCCAGCGCCATCGACAGGGTGGGAAACATTCAGTACTTC.

Points on this clonotype: A read error likely explains this, since a far larger clone differs by one base. The J gene is TRBJ2-5, the V gene TRBV13; TRBD1 or TRBD2 may be the D gene (6 bases each). The germline V gene encodes CDR1 PRHDT and CDR2 FYEKMQ (reference sequence). V was clipped by 7 bases and J by 11 bases, with 17 bases between them. The CDR3 length is 12 residues. The CDR3 region has the DNA TGTGCCAGCACCTTGGGGGGCAATGAGCAGTACTTC. This encodes CASTLGGNEQYF.